One and the same sample provided the 29 T cell receptor beta chains below, sequenced in a study of cytomegalovirus exposure and HLA in healthy donors. The PCR contained 60 Vbeta and 13 Jbeta primers. Here immunoSEQ multiplex PCR was the method, and the copy in TCRdb shows in-frame clones only, minus some. Among roughly 120,000 clones listed, 75% to 90% were seen once. The material sequenced was PBMCs. Receptor source: a male donor in good health and CMV-seronegative.

This rearrangement joins TRBV7-2 to TRBJ2-7; no clear D gene. Germline values: CDR1 SGHTA, CDR2 FQGNSA. The CDR3 contains 15 residues. V lost 1 base to trimming and J lost 3 bases, with 13 bases between them. The CDR3 DNA is TGTGCCAGCAGCTTAGGGGCCAGTGATTACTACGAGCAGTACTTC. It encodes CASSLGASDYYEQYF.

The V gene is TRBV30, the J gene TRBJ1-4; 7 bases fit TRBD1. This CDR3 has 16 amino acids. Germline V gives CDR1 GTSNPN, CDR2 SVGIG (reference sequence). V trimming: 4 bases; J trimming: 8 bases; junction bases outside the gene matches: 16. CDR3 loop: CAWNPGTEGAGEKLFF. DNA of the CDR3: TGTGCCTGGAATCCCGGGACAGAGGGCGCGGGGGAAAAACTGTTTTTT.

This clone was seen a single time. This rearrangement joins TRBV5-1 to TRBJ2-2; no clear D. Germline V lookup: CDR1 SGHRS, CDR2 YFSETQ. Trimming took off 9 bases at V and 2 bases at J, with 14 bases between the two ends. This CDR3 comprises 14 residues. CDR3 sequence (DNA): TGCGCCACCCGAGGAGAGTCTAACACCGGGGAGCTGTTTTTT. Translation: CATRGESNTGELFF.

This clone has just a few counts. V is TRBV30 and J is TRBJ2-2; no clear D. The germline gives CDR1 GTSNPN, CDR2 SVGIG (reference sequence). This CDR3 spans 14 amino acids. Between the trimmed V and J ends, which lost 3 bases and 0 bases, there was a span of 8 bases. CDR3 DNA sequence: TGTGCCTGGAGGGGCATCACGAACACCGGGGAGCTGTTTTTT. Translating gives CAWRGITNTGELFF.

V is TRBV6-5 and J is TRBJ2-7; no definite D call. The CDR3 sequence is 13 residues long. V was pared by 5 bases and J by 6 bases, with 14 bases between. Germline values: CDR1 MNHEY, CDR2 SVGAGI. The CDR3 sequence: CASSLWARGEQYF. The CDR3 DNA follows: TGTGCCAGCAGTCTCTGGGCCCGTGGCGAGCAGTACTTC.

The gene calls are TRBV9 and TRBJ2-5, with D perhaps TRBD2 (6 bases). The CDR3 runs 16 residues. V was shortened by 2 bases and J by 5 bases, with 19 bases between the two germline ends. CDR1 SGDLS and CDR2 YYNGEE come from the germline V gene. Written as DNA, the CDR3 is TGTGCCAGCAGCGTCGACCCCGGGCGGGGAGGCGAGACCCAGTACTTC. It encodes CASSVDPGRGGETQYF. The full variable domain, with the rest looked up from reference TRBV9 and TRBJ2-5, is DSGVTQTPKHLITATGQRVTLRCSPRSGDLSVYWYQQSLDQGLQFLIQYYNGEERAKGNILERFSAQQFPDLHSELNLSSLELGDSALYFCASSVDPGRGGETQYFGPGTRLLVL.

This clone was recorded once. V is TRBV11-2 and J is TRBJ2-2; 7 positions match TRBD2. J was trimmed by 0 bases and V by 6 bases; bases with no gene match: 7. The CDR3 totals 16 residues. The V gene's germline CDR1 is SGHAT and CDR2 FQNNGV. This chain's CDR3 is CASRLSSGSNTGELFF. CDR3 sequence (DNA): TGTGCCAGCAGACTCTCTAGCGGATCGAACACCGGGGAGCTGTTTTTT.

The CDR3 DNA follows: TGCGCCAGCAGCTTCCCACAGGGTCTAAACTCCTACGAGCAGTACTTC. It specifies CASSFPQGLNSYEQYF. The J gene is TRBJ2-7, the V gene TRBV5-1; weak D call: TRBD1 (6 bases). Germline CDR1 reads SGHRS; CDR2 reads YFSETQ. Trimming took off 2 bases at V and 0 bases at J, with 15 bases between the two ends. CDR3 size: 16 residues.

This clone turned up a few times. V is TRBV27 and J is TRBJ1-3; D call uncertain. This CDR3 spans 15 amino acids. Germline CDR1 and CDR2: MNHEY and SMNVEV (reference sequence). Trimming removed 1 base from V and 0 bases from J, with 7 bases in between. The CDR3 nucleotides are TGTGCCAGCAGTTTATACAGAAACTCTGGAAACACCATATATTTT. Translating it yields CASSLYRNSGNTIYF.

This clone was seen once. The gene calls are TRBV5-8 and TRBJ1-6, with 8 bases identical to TRBD1. The CDR3 has 15 amino acids. Germline V gene data show CDR1 as SGHTS and CDR2 as YDEGEE. J lost 9 bases, V lost 4 bases, and 9 bases had no gene match. The CDR3 is CASSQGQGQISPLHF. The CDR3 nucleotides read TGTGCCAGCAGCCAAGGACAGGGACAGATTTCACCCCTCCACTTT.

With respect to this clone: The junction and the germline gene differ at one end; a read error may be behind it. The chain carries TRBV7-9 and TRBJ1-2, with TRBD1 as a possible D gene (5 bases). Germline V gene sequence: CDR1 SEHNR, CDR2 FQNEAQ (reference sequence). The CDR3 has 14 residues. This CDR3 reads CSSSLGQGEGGYTF. The CDR3 DNA reads as TGTTCCAGCAGCTTAGGGCAGGGCGAAGGAGGCTACACCTTC.

The V gene is TRBV9, the J gene TRBJ1-4; 7 nucleotides agree with TRBD1. CDR3 length: 16 residues. From germline, CDR1 is SGDLS and CDR2 YYNGEE. Unmatched junction bases numbered 9, after V lost 0 bases and J lost 7 bases. Written as DNA, the CDR3 is TGTGCCAGCAGCGTAGGACAAGACAGGGTTCCTGAAAAACTGTTTTTT. This sequence encodes CASSVGQDRVPEKLFF.

The genes are TRBV4-1 and TRBJ1-5; D gene unclear. The CDR3 runs 15 residues. Germline V gives CDR1 MGHRA, CDR2 YSYEKL. V lost 1 base, J lost 7 bases, and 14 bases lay in between. The CDR3 loop is CASSQGYPRGQPQHF. DNA of the CDR3: TGCGCCAGCAGCCAAGGTTACCCACGGGGACAGCCCCAGCATTTT.

The rearrangement links TRBV9 to TRBJ1-3; 8 nucleotides align to TRBD1. The V gene end was trimmed by 2 bases and the J gene end by 8 bases; junction bases not matched to a gene: 6. CDR1 is SGDLS, CDR2 YYNGEE, per germline. This CDR3 spans 14 amino acids. CDR3: CASSVRPGGDTIYF. The DNA for the CDR3 is TGTGCCAGCAGCGTTAGGCCAGGGGGCGACACCATATATTTT.

The chain has TRBV5-8 and TRBJ1-3, with 9 bases fitting TRBD1. There are 18 residues in the CDR3. Trimming cost V 2 bases and J 8 bases; bases outside gene matches: 17. CDR1 and CDR2 (germline): SGHTS, YDEGEE. The chain's CDR3 is CASSFFATGGLISDTIYF. The CDR3 region has the DNA TGTGCCAGCAGCTTTTTTGCGACAGGGGGATTAATTTCGGACACCATATATTTT.

CDR3 nucleotide sequence: TGTGCCAGCAGCCCCTCGGCCCCAGCTAGAGGCTCCTACAATGAGCAGTTCTTC. Protein product: CASSPSAPARGSYNEQFF. The chain uses TRBV13 and TRBJ2-1, with D unclear. The CDR3 has 18 residues. Trimming left V 5 bases short and J 0 bases short, with 20 bases between. Germline V CDR1 and CDR2: PRHDT, FYEKMQ (reference sequence).

The chain links TRBV13 to TRBJ2-5, with TRBD2 identical over 10 bases. Trimming removed 2 bases from V and 1 base from J; junction bases left unmatched: 4. The CDR3 is made up of 16 amino acids. Germline CDR1 and CDR2: PRHDT and FYEKMQ (reference sequence). The CDR3 DNA sequence: TGTGCCAGCAGCTTAATAACTAGCGGGGCCCAAGAGACCCAGTACTTC. This sequence encodes CASSLITSGAQETQYF.

The J gene is TRBJ2-1, the V gene TRBV29-1; D uncertain. The CDR3 has 13 amino acids. The V end was cut by 1 base, the J end by 0 bases, with 4 bases between. CDR1 SQVTM and CDR2 ANQGSEA come from the germline V gene. In DNA form, the CDR3 reads TGCAGCGTTGAAGGGAGCTCCTACAATGAGCAGTTCTTC. It translates to CSVEGSSYNEQFF.

The chain combines TRBV19 with TRBJ2-2; 7 positions match TRBD2. This CDR3 is built from 16 residues. Germline CDR1 reads LNHDA; CDR2 reads SQIVND (reference sequence). J gave up 8 bases and V 5 bases, and 14 bases lay outside the gene matches. The CDR3 sequence: CASSYRREKGTGELFF. CDR3 DNA: TGTGCCAGTAGTTATCGGCGGGAGAAGGGTACTGGGGAGCTGTTTTTT.

The chain uses TRBV30 and TRBJ2-7; D possibly corresponds to TRBD2 (5 bases). Per the germline V gene, CDR1 is GTSNPN and CDR2 is SVGIG (reference sequence). The CDR3 runs to 13 residues. With 5 bases removed from V and 3 bases from J, the gap between germline ends came to 14 bases. CDR3 sequence reads: CAWGTIANYEQYF. The DNA for the CDR3 is TGTGCCTGGGGAACTATAGCGAACTACGAGCAGTACTTC.

V is TRBV11-2 and J is TRBJ2-5; D possibly corresponds to TRBD2 (6 bases). V lost 5 bases to trimming and J lost 0 bases, with 16 bases between them. Germline V gene sequence: CDR1 SGHAT, CDR2 FQNNGV. The CDR3 sequence is 16 residues long. CDR3 amino acids: CASSPRRGINQETQYF. The CDR3 bases are TGTGCCAGCAGCCCAAGGCGCGGGATTAACCAAGAGACCCAGTACTTC.

The chain couples TRBV5-4 to TRBJ2-5; a possible D gene is TRBD2 (7 bases). The V end was cut by 2 bases, the J end by 5 bases, with 13 bases between. This CDR3 comprises 14 residues. Per the germline V gene, CDR1 is SGHNT and CDR2 is YYREEE (reference sequence). For the CDR3, the DNA is TGTGCCAGCAGCTTCGGGGGGCAGCAGGAGACCCAGTACTTC. Protein product: CASSFGGQQETQYF. Supplemented by reference TRBV5-4 and TRBJ2-5, the full variable domain reads ETGVTQSPTHLIKTRGQQVTLRCSSQSGHNTVSWYQQALGQGPQFIFQYYREEENGRGNFPPRFSGLQFPNYSSELNVNALELDDSALYLCASSFGGQQETQYFGPGTRLLVL.

There are a few counts of this clone. The chain carries TRBV5-1 and TRBJ2-1, with 10 bases fitting TRBD2. The CDR3 loop spans 16 amino acids. From germline, CDR1 is SGHRS and CDR2 YFSETQ. V gave up 1 base and J gave up 7 bases; unmatched junction bases: 8. The CDR3 DNA follows: TGCGCCAGCAGCTTGTTCGTAGCGGGGGGCGGGAATGAGCAGTTCTTC. It is translated as CASSLFVAGGGNEQFF.

This clone showed up just once. The chain is built from TRBV7-2 and TRBJ1-2; 7 bases align to TRBD1. V dropped 2 bases and J dropped 4; count of bases not matched to a gene: 7. The germline V gene has CDR1 SGHTA and CDR2 FQGNSA. The CDR3 runs 15 residues. CDR3 sequence reads: CASSLNGQAIYGYTF. The CDR3 coding sequence is TGTGCCAGCAGCTTAAACGGACAGGCGATCTATGGCTACACCTTC. Filled out from reference TRBV7-2 and TRBJ1-2, the complete variable domain reads GAGVSQSPSNKVTEKGKDVELRCDPISGHTALYWYRQSLGQGLEFLIYFQGNSAPDKSGLPSDRFSAERTGGSVSTLTIQRTQQEDSAVYLCASSLNGQAIYGYTFGSGTRLTVV.

The rearrangement links TRBV5-5 to TRBJ1-1, with 7 positions matching TRBD1. After removal of 2 bases from V and 8 bases from J, the junction contained 6 bases not matched to a gene. CDR3 length: 13 amino acids. Germline-derived CDR1 and CDR2 are SGHKS and YYEKEE (reference sequence). The CDR3 coding sequence is TGTGCCAGCAGCTTAAACATCAGGGGGGAAGCTTTCTTT. Translating gives CASSLNIRGEAFF. The full variable domain, its missing parts supplied by reference TRBV5-5 and TRBJ1-1, is DAGVTQSPTHLIKTRGQQVTLRCSPISGHKSVSWYQQVLGQGPQFIFQYYEKEERGRGNFPDRFSARQFPNYSSELNVNALLLGDSALYLCASSLNIRGEAFFGQGTRLTVV.

This clone has only a few counts. This chain connects TRBV19 to TRBJ1-5; tentatively, D is TRBD1 (6 bases). Trimming took 5 bases from V and 8 from J, leaving 19 bases between them. The CDR3 length is 15 residues. Germline lookup yields CDR1 LNHDA and CDR2 SQIVND (reference sequence). The CDR3 DNA is TGTGCCAGTAGTCCCATAACAGGGCTTGACAAGCCCCAGCATTTT. It translates to CASSPITGLDKPQHF. Using reference TRBV19 and TRBJ1-5 for the parts outside the CDR3, the full variable domain is DGGITQSPKYLFRKEGQNVTLSCEQNLNHDAMYWYRQDPGQGLRLIYYSQIVNDFQKGDIAEGYSVSREKKESFPLTVTSAQKNPTAFYLCASSPITGLDKPQHFGDGTRLSIL.

This clone was found once. The chain uses TRBV19 and TRBJ2-2; TRBD2 is a possible D gene (5 bases). Trimming left V 5 bases short and J 3 bases short, with 13 bases between. The length of the CDR3 is 15 residues. CDR1 is LNHDA and CDR2 is SQIVND in the germline V gene (reference sequence). The CDR3 region is CASSPKERYTGELFF. In DNA, the CDR3 is TGTGCCAGTAGTCCCAAGGAGCGGTACACCGGGGAGCTGTTTTTT.

The rearrangement links TRBV6-6 to TRBJ1-1; 7 positions match TRBD1. The CDR3 spans 14 residues. Trimming at V came to 2 bases and at J to 3 bases, leaving 3 bases not matched to a gene. Per germline, CDR1 MNHNY and CDR2 SVGAGI (reference sequence). CDR3 region: CASSYKGADTEAFF. CDR3 sequence (DNA): TGTGCCAGCAGTTACAAGGGGGCGGACACTGAAGCTTTCTTT.

The chain recombines TRBV29-1 with TRBJ2-2; weak D call: TRBD2 (6 bases). The CDR3 extends over 15 amino acids. The germline V gene encodes CDR1 SQVTM and CDR2 ANQGSEA. Between the trimmed V and J ends, which lost 3 bases and 0 bases, there was a span of 11 bases. CDR3 sequence reads: CSVEFGGSNTGELFF. CDR3 nucleotide sequence: TGCAGCGTTGAGTTCGGGGGTTCGAACACCGGGGAGCTGTTTTTT.